Following are 32 T cell receptor beta chains from one sample sequenced in a study of cytomegalovirus exposure and HLA in healthy donors. Only in-frame clones appear in the TCRdb table, and some are missing; sequencing was by immunoSEQ multiplex PCR. The sample lists some 250,000 clones; around 87% were seen once. The sample comprised PBMCs. The source is a woman aged 18-29 years in good health and CMV-seronegative.

A few counts support this clone. The chain carries TRBV20-1 and TRBJ1-2; no firm D call. CDR1 and CDR2 from the germline V gene are DFQATT and SNEGSKA (reference sequence). The CDR3 consists of 11 residues. Trimming stripped 8 bases from V and 1 base from J, with 8 bases between. DNA of the CDR3: TGCAGTTCGAGGCATAACTATGGCTACACCTTC. Translated: CSSRHNYGYTF.

There are a few counts of this clone. This rearrangement joins TRBV10-2 to TRBJ1-6; 8 bases fit TRBD1. This CDR3 contains 13 residues. J gave up 7 bases and V 8 bases, and 4 bases lay outside the gene matches. Germline loops: CDR1 WSHSY, CDR2 SAAADI. The CDR3 region is CASQGARNSPLHF. CDR3 bases: TGCGCCAGCCAGGGGGCCAGGAATTCACCCCTCCACTTT.

The chain recombines TRBV27 with TRBJ2-7; 7 positions match TRBD1. CDR1 is MNHEY and CDR2 is SMNVEV in the germline V gene (reference sequence). Losses at the gene ends were 4 bases for V and 3 bases for J; bases not matched to a gene: 6. CDR3 length: 14 residues. The CDR3 nucleotides are TGTGCCAGCAGTTACAACAGGGGCGGCTACGAGCAGTACTTC. Translated, it gives CASSYNRGGYEQYF.

The rearrangement joins TRBV5-1 to TRBJ2-1, with 9 nucleotides matching TRBD2. The length of the CDR3 is 17 residues. Germline V lookup: CDR1 SGHRS, CDR2 YFSETQ. V was pared by 0 bases and J by 6 bases, with 10 bases of the junction left unmatched. CDR3 sequence reads: CASSLVVSRGGANEQFF. For the CDR3, the DNA is TGCGCCAGCAGCTTGGTGGTTTCCCGCGGGGGGGCCAATGAGCAGTTCTTC.

In its sample, this clone was seen once. This sequence joins TRBV7-2 and TRBJ1-2; D might be TRBD1 (6 bases). Trimming cost V 2 bases and J 6 bases, with 25 bases left between them. Germline loops: CDR1 SGHTA, CDR2 FQGNSA. The CDR3 length is 18 residues. The CDR3 loop reads CASSLLLGSGAQPHGYTF. CDR3 bases: TGTGCCAGCAGCTTATTACTCGGGTCAGGGGCCCAGCCTCATGGCTACACCTTC.

The chain recombines TRBV18 with TRBJ1-1; D is possibly TRBD1 (5 bases). Germline V gene data show CDR1 as KGHSH and CDR2 as LQKENI. V gave up 3 bases and J gave up 8 bases, with 13 bases separating them. There are 13 residues in the CDR3. The CDR3, as DNA: TGTGCCAGCTCACCGCAGGGCCCGAAAGAAGCTTTCTTT. Amino acids: CASSPQGPKEAFF.

In its sample, this clone was seen a few times. V is TRBV6-4 and J is TRBJ1-1; D uncertain. The CDR3 is made up of 14 amino acids. Germline loops: CDR1 MRHNA, CDR2 SNTAGT. Trimming shortened V by 4 bases and J by 0 bases, and 9 bases separated the two germline ends. The CDR3 spells CASSAEVMNTEAFF. In DNA form, the CDR3 reads TGTGCCAGCAGTGCAGAGGTGATGAACACTGAAGCTTTCTTT.

The chain links TRBV5-6 to TRBJ2-7, with 10 nucleotides matching TRBD1. There are 15 residues in the CDR3. The germline gives CDR1 SGHDT, CDR2 YYEEEE. J lost 4 bases, V lost 3 bases, and 7 bases had no gene match. The CDR3 here is CASSSGDRGRYEQYF. The CDR3 nucleotides are TGTGCCAGCAGCTCGGGGGACAGGGGAAGGTACGAGCAGTACTTC.

V gene TRBV27 combines with J gene TRBJ2-7; 8 bases are shared with TRBD2. The trim removed 5 bases at V and 6 bases at J, leaving 15 bases unmatched. The CDR3 extends over 16 amino acids. Germline loops: CDR1 MNHEY, CDR2 SMNVEV (reference sequence). CDR3 sequence reads: CASSRGLGLTVGEQYF. The DNA for the CDR3 is TGTGCCAGCAGTAGGGGACTAGGGCTAACTGTTGGCGAGCAGTACTTC.

DNA of the CDR3: TGTGCCAGCAGCTTAGTGGTAGGGGGCCTCACAGATACGCAGTATTTT. This sequence encodes CASSLVVGGLTDTQYF. This rearrangement joins TRBV7-8 to TRBJ2-3; 7 bases are a match to TRBD1. Germline V CDR1 and CDR2: SGHVS, FQNEAQ. The CDR3 is 16 amino acids. Losses at the gene ends were 1 base for V and 2 bases for J; bases not matched to a gene: 6.

Concerning this clone itself: The sample has other DNA sequences that encode this CDR3 too. The V gene is TRBV13, the J gene TRBJ2-3; no definite D call. V was pared by 0 bases and J by 5 bases, with 6 bases between. Germline lookup yields CDR1 PRHDT and CDR2 FYEKMQ (reference sequence). The CDR3 covers 13 residues. CDR3 in amino acids: CASSLGRGDTQYF. DNA of the CDR3: TGTGCCAGCAGCTTAGGCCGCGGAGATACGCAGTATTTT.

This clone was observed a few times. The V and J genes are TRBV7-9 and TRBJ2-7, with D perhaps matching TRBD1 (5 bases). V gave up 4 bases and J gave up 3 bases, with 13 bases separating them. Germline lookup yields CDR1 SEHNR and CDR2 FQNEAQ (reference sequence). The CDR3 has 14 amino acids. In DNA, the CDR3 is TGTGCCAGCAGCTCTCGGACACCCGGCTACGAGCAGTACTTC. Translation: CASSSRTPGYEQYF.

This clone was picked up one time. The gene calls are TRBV7-9 and TRBJ2-7; unclear D gene. The CDR3 contains 11 residues. Germline CDR1 reads SEHNR; CDR2 reads FQNEAQ (reference sequence). The CDR3 region is CALGPDVEQYV. The CDR3 region has the DNA TGTGCTCTTGGGCCCGATGTCGAGCAGTACGTC.

The chain employs TRBV2 and TRBJ1-5, with D uncertain. In germline, CDR1 is SNHLY, CDR2 FYNNEI. V gave up 2 bases and J gave up 2 bases, with 13 bases separating them. CDR3 size: 16 residues. CDR3 nucleotides: TGTGCCAGCAGTGAATCCGCGTACGAGGGCAATCAGCCCCAGCATTTT. Translated: CASSESAYEGNQPQHF.

The chain links TRBV6-5 to TRBJ2-7, with TRBD1 identical over 11 bases. CDR1 MNHEY and CDR2 SVGAGI come from the germline V gene. The trim removed 6 bases at V and 7 bases at J, leaving 5 bases unmatched. CDR3 length: 13 amino acids. This chain's CDR3 is CASRGQGEGEQYF. CDR3 nucleotides: TGTGCCAGCAGGGGACAGGGGGAAGGGGAGCAGTACTTC.

The chain couples TRBV5-6 to TRBJ2-7; TRBD1 is a possible D gene (6 bases). Looked up from germline, CDR1 is SGHDT and CDR2 is YYEEEE. Trimming shortened V by 4 bases and J by 2 bases, and 13 bases separated the two germline ends. The CDR3 runs 14 residues. The CDR3 sequence is CASSAGTQTYEQYV. CDR3 nucleotides: TGTGCCAGCAGCGCCGGGACACAAACCTACGAGCAGTACGTC.

CDR3 sequence: CATSGTLAWGDEKLFF. In DNA form, the CDR3 reads TGTGCCACCAGCGGGACGCTCGCCTGGGGGGATGAAAAACTGTTTTTT. The genes are TRBV15 and TRBJ1-4; perhaps TRBD1 as D (5 bases). Germline loops: CDR1 LNHNV, CDR2 YYDKDF (reference sequence). Trimming left V 5 bases short and J 6 bases short, with 19 bases between. The CDR3 covers 16 residues.

The chain couples TRBV27 to TRBJ2-1; 7 bases align to TRBD2. CDR1 is MNHEY and CDR2 is SMNVEV in the germline V gene (reference sequence). J gave up 6 bases and V 6 bases, and 8 bases lay outside the gene matches. CDR3 size: 14 residues. CDR3 in amino acids: CASRILGRGNEQFF. CDR3 DNA sequence: TGTGCCAGCAGGATCCTAGGGAGGGGCAATGAGCAGTTCTTC.

The sample holds many counts of this clone. The chain combines TRBV7-8 with TRBJ1-5; TRBD1 matches at 7 bases. Germline loops: CDR1 SGHVS, CDR2 FQNEAQ. This CDR3 is 15 amino acids long. Trimming at V came to 0 bases and at J to 7 bases, leaving 6 bases not matched to a gene. The CDR3 nucleotides are TGTGCCAGCAGCTTAGCAAGGGGGCCGAGCCAGCCCCAGCATTTT. Its translation: CASSLARGPSQPQHF.

The J gene is TRBJ2-5, the V gene TRBV6-5, with a possible D match to TRBD2 (5 bases). The V gene's germline CDR1 is MNHEY and CDR2 SVGAGI. This CDR3 is 14 amino acids long. V shed 4 bases and J shed 7 bases, with 16 bases lying between them. The CDR3 DNA is TGTGCCAGCAGTTCCTCCCGGGGAACGGGGACCCAGTACTTC. This codes for CASSSSRGTGTQYF.

This sequence joins TRBV19 and TRBJ2-3; 7 nucleotides match TRBD2. Germline V gives CDR1 LNHDA, CDR2 SQIVND (reference sequence). Trimming removed 7 bases from V and 2 bases from J; junction bases left unmatched: 6. The CDR3 covers 14 residues. The CDR3 region has the DNA TGTGCCAGTAAGGGACTATATCCCACAGATACGCAGTATTTT. It encodes CASKGLYPTDTQYF.

This clone was observed a single time. V and J are TRBV10-2 and TRBJ1-5; D is unclear. V lost 6 bases and J lost 6, with 12 bases in between. This CDR3 is built from 13 residues. Germline CDR1 and CDR2: WSHSY and SAAADI. This chain's CDR3 is CASRGAGFQPQHF. The CDR3 DNA sequence: TGCGCCAGCAGGGGTGCGGGGTTTCAGCCCCAGCATTTT.

This clone was detected only a few times. The J gene is TRBJ2-7, the V gene TRBV6-5; 9 bases line up with TRBD1. Looked up from germline, CDR1 is MNHEY and CDR2 is SVGAGI. V lost 2 bases and J lost 3; bases outside the gene matches: 2. The length of the CDR3 is 14 residues. CDR3 protein: CASSYGTGFYEQYF. The CDR3, as DNA: TGTGCCAGCAGTTACGGGACAGGGTTCTACGAGCAGTACTTC.

This clone was detected only a few times. The chain employs TRBV6-1 and TRBJ1-6; 8 nucleotides agree with TRBD1. The CDR3 is 14 amino acids. V shed 2 bases and J 12 bases; nucleotides not matched to a gene: 6. Per germline, CDR1 MNHNS and CDR2 SASEGT. The CDR3, as DNA: TGTGCCAGCAGTGAACTGGGACAGGCCGTACCCCTCCACTTT. It yields the protein CASSELGQAVPLHF.

The V call is TRBV6-5, the J call TRBJ1-4; TRBD1 aligns across 7 bases. The CDR3 totals 16 residues. The V segment lost 0 bases and the J segment 7 bases; nucleotides outside the gene matches: 8. The germline gives CDR1 MNHEY, CDR2 SVGAGI. CDR3 amino acids: CASSYSATGSAEKLFF. In DNA, the CDR3 is TGTGCCAGCAGTTACTCCGCGACAGGGTCAGCTGAAAAACTGTTTTTT.

The DNA of the CDR3 is TGTGCCAGCAGCCCCCGGCGGGGGTCGGGCATGAACACTGAAGCTTTCTTT. It yields the protein CASSPRRGSGMNTEAFF. The chain is built from TRBV5-6 and TRBJ1-1; a weak D match, TRBD1 (5 bases). V was shortened by 4 bases and J by 0 bases, with 19 bases between the two germline ends. The CDR3 is 17 amino acids. The V gene's germline CDR1 is SGHDT and CDR2 YYEEEE.

V and J are TRBV6-6 and TRBJ1-6; 7 positions match TRBD1. Germline assignment: CDR1 MNHNY and CDR2 SVGAGI (reference sequence). The CDR3 length is 14 residues. The V segment lost 6 bases and the J segment 8 bases; nucleotides outside the gene matches: 7. The chain's CDR3 is CASRTQGVDSPLHF. In DNA, the CDR3 is TGTGCCAGCAGGACCCAGGGGGTCGATTCACCCCTCCACTTT.

The V call is TRBV27, the J call TRBJ1-6; no definite D call. The CDR3 consists of 16 residues. Trimming removed 6 bases from V and 13 bases from J, with 25 bases in between. The germline V gene encodes CDR1 MNHEY and CDR2 SMNVEV (reference sequence). CDR3 protein: CASSNIGREDRPPLHF. The CDR3 DNA reads as TGTGCCAGCAGCAATATAGGGCGGGAAGACCGACCGCCCCTCCACTTT.

The chain uses TRBV28 and TRBJ2-1; 7 bases agree with TRBD1. Germline CDR1 reads MDHEN; CDR2 reads SYDVKM. The trim removed 9 bases at V and 8 bases at J, leaving 10 bases unmatched. The CDR3 extends over 13 amino acids. CDR3 DNA: TGTGCCAGTCGACAGGGTAATAGGGATGAGCAGTTCTTC. Translation: CASRQGNRDEQFF.

CDR3 protein: CASSLIGGGDTEAFF. The CDR3 DNA follows: TGTGCCAGCAGCTTAATCGGGGGTGGGGACACTGAAGCTTTCTTT. This chain uses TRBV7-9 with TRBJ1-1, with D possibly being TRBD1 (5 bases). The CDR3 is 15 residues long. Trimming removed 2 bases at V and 3 bases at J, with 13 bases between. CDR1 is SEHNR and CDR2 is FQNEAQ in the germline V gene (reference sequence).

The chain couples TRBV11-2 to TRBJ1-6, with no clear D. Trimming cost V 1 base and J 7 bases, with 11 bases left between them. The CDR3 extends over 15 amino acids. Looked up from germline, CDR1 is SGHAT and CDR2 is FQNNGV. CDR3 bases: TGTGCCAGCAGCTTAGTGCGGGGATGGAATTCACCCCTCCACTTT. Translation gives CASSLVRGWNSPLHF.

V gene TRBV5-4 combines with J gene TRBJ2-1, with D maybe TRBD1 (6 bases). The ends were cut back, 0 bases at V and 2 bases at J, with 9 bases in the middle. Germline V gene lookup returns CDR1 SGHNT and CDR2 YYREEE (reference sequence). The CDR3 covers 15 residues. The CDR3 protein is CASSLDREPYNEQFF. The CDR3 nucleotides read TGTGCCAGCAGCTTGGACAGGGAACCCTACAATGAGCAGTTCTTC.